This T cell receptor beta chain was documented in a study of somatic mutations in cytotoxic T cells in rheumatoid arthritis. Some clones are missing from TCRdb's copy, which holds only in-frame ones; the method was immunoSEQ multiplex PCR. The sample yields 15,000 or so clones, more than 60% seen once. Trimming cost V 4 bases and J 7 bases, with 14 bases left between them. Germline V gene sequence: CDR1 LNHNV, CDR2 YYDKDF (reference sequence). The CDR3 has 14 residues. The clonotype comes from an adult with rheumatoid arthritis. Source material: CD8+ T cells sorted from blood. The chain couples TRBV15 to TRBJ1-5; D call uncertain. CDR3 in amino acids: CATSNRVGWQPQHF. In nucleotides, the CDR3 is TGTGCCACCAGCAATCGGGTAGGGTGGCAGCCCCAGCATTTT. The whole variable domain, remainder taken from reference TRBV15 and TRBJ1-5, is DAMVIQNPRYQVTQFGKPVTLSCSQTLNHNVMYWYQQKSSQAPKLLFHYYDKDFNNEADTPDNFQSRRPNTSFCFLDIRSPGLGDTAMYLCATSNRVGWQPQHFGDGTRLSIL.